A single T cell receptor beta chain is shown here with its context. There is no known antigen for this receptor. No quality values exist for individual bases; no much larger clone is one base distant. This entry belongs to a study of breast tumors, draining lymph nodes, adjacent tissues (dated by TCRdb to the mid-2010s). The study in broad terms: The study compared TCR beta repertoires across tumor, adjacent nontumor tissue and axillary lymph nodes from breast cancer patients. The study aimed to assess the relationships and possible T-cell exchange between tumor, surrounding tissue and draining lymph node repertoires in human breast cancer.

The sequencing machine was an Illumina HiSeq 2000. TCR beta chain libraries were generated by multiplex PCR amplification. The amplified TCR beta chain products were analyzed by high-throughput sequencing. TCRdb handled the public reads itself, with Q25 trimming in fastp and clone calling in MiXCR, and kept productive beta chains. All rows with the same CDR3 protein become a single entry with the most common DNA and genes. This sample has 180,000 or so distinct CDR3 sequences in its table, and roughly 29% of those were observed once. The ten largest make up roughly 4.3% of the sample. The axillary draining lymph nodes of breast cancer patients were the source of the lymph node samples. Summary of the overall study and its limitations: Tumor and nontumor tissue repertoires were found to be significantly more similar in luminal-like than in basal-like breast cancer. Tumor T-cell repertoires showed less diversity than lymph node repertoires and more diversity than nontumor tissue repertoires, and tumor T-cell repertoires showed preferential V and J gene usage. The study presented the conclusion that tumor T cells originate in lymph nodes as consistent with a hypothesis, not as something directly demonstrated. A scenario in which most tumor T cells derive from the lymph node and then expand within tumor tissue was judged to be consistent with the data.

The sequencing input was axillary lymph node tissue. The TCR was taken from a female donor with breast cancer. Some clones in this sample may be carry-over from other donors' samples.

The CDR3 reads as follows: CASSNRVNNSPLHF. The bases are TGTGCCAGCAGTAACAGGGTTAATAATTCACCCCTCCACTTT. The V gene is TRBV2 and the J gene is TRBJ1-6, and possibly TRBD1, on 6 matching bases. From the germline V gene, CDR1 is SNHLY and CDR2 is FYNNEI. From the cysteine through the phenylalanine, the CDR3 covers 14 amino acids. The entry retains the CDR3 DNA only, 42 bases that are in frame from base 1. Cut back by 5 bases and 5 bases, the V and J ends lie 10 bases apart.